The 32 T cell receptor beta chains in this list originate from one sample, sequenced in a study of regulatory T cells in long-lasting Graves disease. Documented time point: persistent/refractory GD, antithyroid drugs over 5 years with positive TRAb. Extracted RNA from PBMCs served as the source of the TCR library. iRepertoire HTBI primers and Arm-PCR of CDR3 regions built TCR beta libraries. TCRdb called the multiplex PCR reads again in MiXCR, with one record for every CDR3 protein. The top ten clones hold around 15% of a sample with roughly 430,000 distinct CDR3 sequences, 21% of them seen once. This sample comprised peripheral blood mononuclear cells (PBMCs), obtained when the disease was refractory, from a patient treated with antithyroid drugs. Receptor source: a female donor with Graves disease.

This clonotype occurred many times. The V and J genes are TRBV12-3 or TRBV12-4 and TRBJ1-1, with 11 positions matching TRBD1. V lost 6 bases, J lost 5 bases, and 8 bases stayed unmatched. The CDR3 is 15 residues long. The chain's CDR3 is CASRRDRGGGTEAFF. The CDR3 DNA reads as TGTGCCAGCAGAAGGGACAGGGGGGGTGGTACTGAAGCTTTCTTT.

The chain combines TRBV24-1 with TRBJ2-1, with 9 bases lining up with TRBD1. CDR3 size: 17 residues. Germline V lookup: CDR1 KGHDR, CDR2 SFDVKD. Germline trimming cut 4 bases from V and 0 bases from J; bases unmatched to any gene: 6. The CDR3 loop reads CATSDDGTGNSYNEQFF. Written as DNA, the CDR3 is TGTGCCACCAGTGACGATGGGACAGGGAACTCCTACAATGAGCAGTTCTTC.

CDR3 sequence: CASSVRKGQRVEAFF. As DNA, the CDR3 is TGTGCCAGCAGTGTAAGAAAAGGACAGCGCGTTGAAGCTTTCTTT. This rearrangement joins TRBV6-2 or TRBV6-3 to TRBJ1-1, with D perhaps TRBD1 (6 bases). The V gene's germline CDR1 is MNHEY and CDR2 SVGEGT. The CDR3 is 15 residues long. V lost 5 bases and J 7 bases, leaving 20 bases between the germline ends.

V is TRBV7-9 and J is TRBJ2-5, with D maybe TRBD2 (6 bases). Germline CDR1 reads SEHNR; CDR2 reads FQNEAQ (reference sequence). V lost 1 base, J lost 5 bases, and 14 bases lay in between. CDR3 size: 15 residues. CDR3 nucleotides: TGTGCCAGCAGCTTAGACGGGGCCCGGGGGGAGACCCAGTACTTC. Protein: CASSLDGARGETQYF.

This clonotype occurred many times. The chain combines TRBV28 with TRBJ2-7, with 7 bases aligning to TRBD1. CDR3 length equals 14 residues. Germline V gives CDR1 MDHEN, CDR2 SYDVKM. V was pared by 5 bases and J by 3 bases, with 7 bases of the junction left unmatched. The CDR3 DNA follows: TGTGCCAGCAGTACCGGGACAGTTCTCTACGAGCAGTACTTC. It specifies CASSTGTVLYEQYF.

This clonotype came up many times. The chain carries TRBV28 and TRBJ1-2; a weak D match, TRBD1 (6 bases). Germline values: CDR1 MDHEN, CDR2 SYDVKM. CDR3 size: 14 residues. V was clipped by 2 bases and J by 4 bases, with 11 bases between them. In nucleotides, the CDR3 is TGTGCCAGCAGTTTACGGTCAGGGGTCTATGGCTACACCTTC. Its translation: CASSLRSGVYGYTF.

In this sample, this clonotype turned up a few times. V usage is TRBV27 and J usage is TRBJ1-1; the match to TRBD1 covers 10 bases. Trimming at V came to 3 bases and at J to 5 bases, leaving 3 bases not matched to a gene. CDR1 MNHEY and CDR2 SMNVEV come from the germline V gene (reference sequence). There are 14 residues in the CDR3. The CDR3 DNA follows: TGTGCCAGCAGTTTTGGGACAGGGGTTACTGAAGCTTTCTTT. Translation: CASSFGTGVTEAFF.

This clonotype appeared many times. The rearrangement uses TRBV12-3 or TRBV12-4 and TRBJ2-7; TRBD1 aligns across 10 bases. The CDR3 is made up of 15 amino acids. The trim removed 7 bases at V and 2 bases at J, leaving 8 bases unmatched. CDR3 DNA sequence: TGTGCCAGCATCAAGGGGACAGGGGCAACCTACGAGCAGTACTTC. This codes for CASIKGTGATYEQYF.

The J gene is TRBJ2-4, the V gene TRBV20-1; D unclear. CDR1 and CDR2 (germline): DFQATT, SNEGSKA (reference sequence). V lost 2 bases and J lost 6, with 14 bases in between. This CDR3 spans 14 amino acids. The CDR3 protein is CSARYQSPTNIQYF. The CDR3 DNA reads as TGCAGTGCTAGATACCAGAGTCCTACAAACATTCAGTACTTC.

The chain uses TRBV9 and TRBJ2-1, with 7 bases matching TRBD2. Trimming took 0 bases from V and 0 from J; bases not matched to a gene: 6. This CDR3 is 17 amino acids long. Germline CDR1 and CDR2: SGDLS and YYNGEE. The DNA of the CDR3 is TGTGCCAGCAGCGTAGAGTCTAGCGGTTACTCCTACAATGAGCAGTTCTTC. Its translation: CASSVESSGYSYNEQFF. Filled out from reference TRBV9 and TRBJ2-1, the complete variable domain reads DSGVTQTPKHLITATGQRVTLRCSPRSGDLSVYWYQQSLDQGLQFLIQYYNGEERAKGNILERFSAQQFPDLHSELNLSSLELGDSALYFCASSVESSGYSYNEQFFGPGTRLTVL.

By proportion, this clonotype is medium-sized. V is TRBV7-2 and J is TRBJ2-5; maybe TRBD1 (6 bases). The CDR3 has 15 residues. Trimming pared 5 bases from V and 2 bases from J, leaving 15 bases between. The germline CDR1 and CDR2 sequences are SGHTA and FQGNSA. CDR3 protein: CASSPDPGQQETQYF. In nucleotides, the CDR3 is TGTGCCAGCAGCCCCGATCCGGGACAACAAGAGACCCAGTACTTC.

This clonotype has a single count. This may be a read error: a much more frequent sequence differs by one nucleotide. In this CDR3 the conserved last residue, phenylalanine or tryptophan, is missing, so a read error is likely. V and J are TRBV6-1 and TRBJ2-2; 7 bases are a match to TRBD1. CDR1 is MNHNS, CDR2 SASEGT, per germline. V lost 6 bases to trimming and J lost 6 bases; unmatched junction nucleotides: 10. The CDR3 consists of 15 residues. The CDR3 nucleotides read TGTGCCAGCAGAATCAGGGGGATCGTCGCCGGGGAGCTGTTTCTT. It codes for CASRIRGIVAGELFL.

Notes on this clonotype: Possible read error: a much larger clone is one base away. The chain recombines TRBV6-2 or TRBV6-3 with TRBJ2-2, with D perhaps matching TRBD2 (5 bases). CDR1 is MNHEY, CDR2 SVGEGT, per germline. The CDR3 extends over 13 amino acids. As DNA, the CDR3 is TGTGCCAGCAGACTACTAGGAGCCGGGGAGCGGTTTTTT. Translated: CASRLLGAGERFF.

This clonotype was found a few times. The chain combines TRBV4-2 with TRBJ2-5, with D perhaps given as TRBD1 or TRBD2 (7 bases each). The CDR3 contains 15 residues. CDR1 LGHNA and CDR2 YNFKEQ come from the germline V gene. The V and J ends lost 4 bases and 5 bases respectively, with 17 bases between them. CDR3 residues: CASSLYRGAGETQYF. The CDR3, as DNA: TGTGCCAGCAGCCTTTACAGGGGAGCGGGGGAGACCCAGTACTTC.

The V and J genes are TRBV9 and TRBJ1-1, with D hard to call. The CDR3 runs 12 residues. Germline lookup yields CDR1 SGDLS and CDR2 YYNGEE. The V and J ends lost 2 bases and 3 bases respectively, with 5 bases between them. CDR3 loop: CASSVRDTEAFF. CDR3 sequence (DNA): TGTGCCAGCAGCGTCCGGGACACTGAAGCTTTCTTT. The entire variable domain, with the rest obtained from reference TRBV9 and TRBJ1-1, is as follows: DSGVTQTPKHLITATGQRVTLRCSPRSGDLSVYWYQQSLDQGLQFLIQYYNGEERAKGNILERFSAQQFPDLHSELNLSSLELGDSALYFCASSVRDTEAFFGQGTRLTVV.

This rearrangement joins TRBV30 to TRBJ1-6; D unclear. The CDR3 covers 14 residues. The germline V and J ends were trimmed by 4 bases and 4 bases, with 11 bases remaining between them. Germline CDR1 GTSNPN, CDR2 SVGIG (reference sequence). The CDR3 DNA reads as TGTGCCTGGACCCAAATCGAATATAATTCACCCCTCCACTTT. Translation gives CAWTQIEYNSPLHF. Full variable domain (outside the CDR3, taken from reference TRBV30 and TRBJ1-6): SQTIHQWPATLVQPVGSPLSLECTVEGTSNPNLYWYRQAAGRGLQLLFYSVGIGQISSEVPQNLSASRPQDRQFILSSKKLLLSDSGFYLCAWTQIEYNSPLHFGNGTRLTVT.

For the CDR3, the DNA is TGTGCCAGCAGCGACGGGACAGATCTGGGGGAGCAGTACTTC. Its translation: CASSDGTDLGEQYF. The chain couples TRBV9 to TRBJ2-7; 7 bases fit TRBD1. Germline assignment: CDR1 SGDLS and CDR2 YYNGEE. The CDR3 extends over 14 amino acids. J gave up 7 bases and V 3 bases, and 10 bases lay outside the gene matches.

This clonotype was seen a few times. The V and J genes are TRBV7-9 and TRBJ2-7; 7 bases line up with TRBD1. The junction had 7 bases not matched to a gene; V was cut back by 3 bases and J by 2 bases. The CDR3 contains 15 residues. Germline V gives CDR1 SEHNR, CDR2 FQNEAQ (reference sequence). The CDR3 DNA reads as TGTGCCAGCAGCTTTACGACAGGGAATCCCTACGAGCAGTACTTC. Translation: CASSFTTGNPYEQYF.

The chain joins TRBV6-2 or TRBV6-3 to TRBJ2-5; no definite D call. V was cut by 7 bases and J by 7 bases, with 19 bases left in between. The CDR3 sequence is 14 residues long. Germline V CDR1 and CDR2: MNHEY, SVGEGT. CDR3 sequence: CASTAQVRVGTQYF. In DNA form, the CDR3 reads TGTGCCAGCACGGCCCAGGTCAGAGTTGGGACCCAGTACTTC.

The table lists this clonotype with many counts. The chain has TRBV6-1 and TRBJ2-2; D may be TRBD2 (6 bases). There are 13 residues in the CDR3. Between the trimmed V and J ends, which lost 11 bases and 2 bases, there was a span of 12 bases. Germline values: CDR1 MNHNS, CDR2 SASEGT. CDR3 amino acids: CAGRAGNTGELFF. CDR3 nucleotide sequence: TGTGCCGGTAGGGCGGGAAACACCGGGGAGCTGTTTTTT.

This clonotype has a handful of counts. J is TRBJ2-7 and V is TRBV18; the match to TRBD1 covers 10 bases. After removal of 4 bases from V and 2 bases from J, the junction contained 5 bases not matched to a gene. This CDR3 is 15 amino acids long. Germline CDR1 is KGHSH and CDR2 is LQKENI. CDR3 sequence (DNA): TGTGCCAGCTCACGCGGGACAGGGGCTGCCTACGAGCAGTACTTC. Its translation is CASSRGTGAAYEQYF.

The chain employs TRBV28 and TRBJ2-7; 9 positions match TRBD2. Trimming at V came to 4 bases and at J to 3 bases, leaving 4 bases not matched to a gene. This CDR3 is built from 14 residues. Germline-derived CDR1 and CDR2 are MDHEN and SYDVKM. The CDR3 region is CASSWRLAVYEQYF. CDR3 coding DNA: TGTGCCAGCAGTTGGCGACTAGCGGTCTACGAGCAGTACTTC. The variable domain in full, with the rest retrieved from reference TRBV28 and TRBJ2-7, is DVKVTQSSRYLVKRTGEKVFLECVQDMDHENMFWYRQDPGLGLRLIYFSYDVKMKEKGDIPEGYSVSREKKERFSLILESASTNQTSMYLCASSWRLAVYEQYFGPGTRLTVT.

This sequence joins TRBV5-6 and TRBJ2-7, with 7 bases lining up with TRBD1. Germline V CDR1 and CDR2: SGHDT, YYEEEE. With 6 bases clipped from V and 6 bases from J, the junction kept 24 bases outside the gene matches. This CDR3 is built from 18 residues. The chain's CDR3 is CASTLVGPGTEIFGEQYF. CDR3 DNA: TGTGCCAGCACCTTAGTGGGTCCCGGGACAGAAATCTTCGGCGAGCAGTACTTC.

This clonotype was counted at least ten times. The rearrangement uses TRBV15 and TRBJ1-5, with unresolved D. CDR1 and CDR2 (germline): LNHNV, YYDKDF (reference sequence). This CDR3 spans 13 amino acids. Trimming took off 4 bases at V and 4 bases at J, with 8 bases between the two ends. The CDR3 protein is CATSIRTNQPQHF. The CDR3 DNA follows: TGTGCCACCAGCATTAGGACTAATCAGCCCCAGCATTTT.

The chain has TRBV7-8 and TRBJ2-1; 9 bases are a match to TRBD1. Per germline, CDR1 SGHVS and CDR2 FQNEAQ. The CDR3 has 16 residues. The ends lost 1 base at V and 8 bases at J; junction bases unmatched: 9. The CDR3 region is CASSLVRDRVRDEQFF. CDR3 sequence (DNA): TGTGCCAGCAGCTTAGTCCGGGACAGGGTGAGGGATGAGCAGTTCTTC.

This clonotype was seen repeatedly, ten times or more. The rearrangement links TRBV7-9 to TRBJ2-7; TRBD2 matches 11 bases. This CDR3 comprises 16 residues. Trimming took 5 bases from V and 3 from J; bases not matched to a gene: 9. Germline V gives CDR1 SEHNR, CDR2 FQNEAQ (reference sequence). The CDR3 DNA reads as TGTGCCAGCAGCCAAACCGTGGGACTAGCGGTCTACGAGCAGTACTTC. This sequence encodes CASSQTVGLAVYEQYF.

In this sample, this clonotype turned up a few times. The V call is TRBV6-2 or TRBV6-3, the J call TRBJ2-1; tentative D call: TRBD1 (5 bases). Between the trimmed V and J ends, which lost 6 bases and 7 bases, there was a span of 19 bases. The CDR3 totals 15 residues. Germline lookup yields CDR1 MNHEY and CDR2 SVGEGT. The CDR3 spells CASRLRVVSKNEQFF. The CDR3 region has the DNA TGTGCCAGCAGGCTCAGGGTGGTGAGTAAGAATGAGCAGTTCTTC.

This clonotype was observed many times. The rearrangement joins TRBV27 to TRBJ2-2, with D uncertain. The CDR3 spans 15 residues. Trimming cost V 6 bases and J 1 base, with 12 bases left between them. CDR1 MNHEY and CDR2 SMNVEV come from the germline V gene (reference sequence). This CDR3 is CASRIKSVNTGELFF. The CDR3 DNA is TGTGCCAGCAGAATCAAGAGTGTGAACACCGGGGAGCTGTTTTTT.

The sample holds many counts of this clonotype. The chain joins TRBV28 to TRBJ2-7, with 10 positions matching TRBD1. Germline CDR1 MDHEN, CDR2 SYDVKM. This CDR3 spans 16 amino acids. With V trimmed by 2 bases and J by 5 bases, 9 bases remained unmatched. The CDR3 reads CASSLISGQGLHEQYF. The CDR3 nucleotides read TGTGCCAGCAGTTTAATCTCGGGACAGGGGTTACACGAGCAGTACTTC. Filled out from reference TRBV28 and TRBJ2-7, the complete variable domain reads DVKVTQSSRYLVKRTGEKVFLECVQDMDHENMFWYRQDPGLGLRLIYFSYDVKMKEKGDIPEGYSVSREKKERFSLILESASTNQTSMYLCASSLISGQGLHEQYFGPGTRLTVT.

The chain carries TRBV7-9 and TRBJ2-3; tentative D call: TRBD2 (5 bases). With 6 bases removed from V and 2 bases from J, the gap between germline ends came to 21 bases. This CDR3 has 17 amino acids. Germline V gene lookup returns CDR1 SEHNR and CDR2 FQNEAQ (reference sequence). The CDR3 DNA reads as TGTGCCAGCAGGCCGGGCCGAGCGGCACCCGACACAGATACGCAGTATTTT. Its translation is CASRPGRAAPDTDTQYF.

This clonotype has ten or more counts. The chain has TRBV28 and TRBJ2-7, with 11 positions matching TRBD2. V lost 5 bases, J lost 1 base, and 10 bases stayed unmatched. CDR3 length: 17 amino acids. CDR1 is MDHEN, CDR2 SYDVKM, per germline. The CDR3 DNA reads TGTGCCAGCAGTCTGCTTCAGGGACTAGCGGAGTCCTACGAGCAGTACTTC. It is translated as CASSLLQGLAESYEQYF.

In its sample, this clonotype was seen many times. This chain links TRBV3-1 with TRBJ1-4; D is unresolved. Germline values: CDR1 LGHDT, CDR2 YNNKEL (reference sequence). CDR3 length: 15 amino acids. Between the trimmed V and J ends, which lost 4 bases and 2 bases, there was a span of 11 bases. The CDR3 reads CASSPWTDTNEKLFF. In DNA, the CDR3 is TGTGCCAGCAGCCCGTGGACGGACACTAATGAAAAACTGTTTTTT.